The 20 T cell receptor beta chains given below trace back to one sample, sequenced in a study of T-cell reconstitution after alpha-beta-depleted transplantation in children. A TCRbeta library incorporating unique molecular identifiers was prepared. TCRdb re-called the PCR reads with MiXCR, one entry per CDR3 protein. The repertoire holds about 98,000 distinct CDR3 sequences, with 6% as singletons. Sequencing was performed on PBMCs, mostly from graft donor cells, taken 60 days after TCRalphabeta/CD19-depleted stem cell transplant. The receptors were sampled from a female patient under 10 years old who had a stem cell transplant for Fanconi anemia, so the T cells may come from the graft donor.

This clonotype has just a few counts. The chain couples TRBV5-1 to TRBJ2-3; D remains ambiguous. The CDR3 loop spans 14 amino acids. Trimming took off 4 bases at V and 4 bases at J, with 13 bases between the two ends. CDR1 and CDR2 (germline): SGHRS, YFSETQ. The DNA for the CDR3 is TGCGCCAGCAGCATACAGACTCACCCAGATACGCAGTATTTT. The encoded protein is CASSIQTHPDTQYF.

This clonotype was counted ten times or more. The chain recombines TRBV5-1 with TRBJ2-7; 13 bases fit TRBD2. Germline trimming cut 0 bases from V and 3 bases from J; bases unmatched to any gene: 6. Germline CDR1 is SGHRS and CDR2 is YFSETQ. The CDR3 consists of 17 residues. CDR3 sequence reads: CASSLGRLAGGVYEQYF. CDR3 DNA sequence: TGCGCCAGCAGCTTGGGGAGACTAGCGGGAGGTGTCTACGAGCAGTACTTC.

In this sample, this clonotype turned up a few times. The genes are TRBV6-6 and TRBJ2-7; a weak D match, TRBD1 (6 bases). Trimming shortened V by 10 bases and J by 2 bases, and 12 bases separated the two germline ends. The CDR3 covers 12 residues. Germline loops: CDR1 MNHNY, CDR2 SVGAGI (reference sequence). The CDR3 nucleotides read TGTGCCACCACCGGGACACCCTACGAGCAGTACTTC. It codes for CATTGTPYEQYF.

This clonotype has at least ten counts. The chain joins TRBV5-1 to TRBJ2-7; 14 positions match TRBD2. Per the germline V gene, CDR1 is SGHRS and CDR2 is YFSETQ. CDR3 size: 19 residues. Unmatched junction bases numbered 9, after V lost 0 bases and J lost 1 base. Here the CDR3 reads CASSLATPGLAGESYEQYF. The CDR3 region has the DNA TGCGCCAGCAGCTTGGCGACCCCGGGACTAGCGGGAGAATCCTACGAGCAGTACTTC.

This chain joins TRBV7-9 and TRBJ1-3; a possible D gene is TRBD1 (6 bases). This CDR3 contains 15 residues. The germline V gene encodes CDR1 SEHNR and CDR2 FQNEAQ (reference sequence). V dropped 3 bases and J dropped 1 base, with 10 bases sitting between them. CDR3 amino acids: CASSFPRGSGNTIYF. CDR3 DNA sequence: TGTGCCAGCAGCTTCCCCAGGGGATCTGGAAACACCATATATTTT. The full variable domain, its missing parts supplied by reference TRBV7-9 and TRBJ1-3, is DTGVSQNPRHKITKRGQNVTFRCDPISEHNRLYWYRQTLGQGPEFLTYFQNEAQLEKSRLLSDRFSAERPKGSFSTLEIQRTEQGDSAMYLCASSFPRGSGNTIYFGEGSWLTVV.

Only a few counts were recorded for this clonotype. The gene calls are TRBV10-3 and TRBJ2-4; 12 nucleotides align to TRBD1. CDR1 is ENHRY and CDR2 is SYGVKD in the germline V gene. This CDR3 has 20 amino acids. With 8 bases clipped from V and 5 bases from J, the junction kept 22 bases outside the gene matches. The CDR3 coding sequence is TGTGCCATCTCAACAAACCCCGGGACAGGGGGCGCCGCGGAGGAAAACATTCAGTACTTC. The encoded protein is CAISTNPGTGGAAEENIQYF.

The sample holds many counts of this clonotype. The genes are TRBV6-5 and TRBJ2-7; D might be TRBD1 or TRBD2, each matching 6 bases. This CDR3 is 12 amino acids long. V was pared by 8 bases and J by 4 bases, with 12 bases between. Germline V gene data show CDR1 as MNHEY and CDR2 as SVGAGI. The CDR3 region is CASGGHEYEQYF. As DNA, the CDR3 is TGTGCCAGCGGGGGGCATGAATACGAGCAGTACTTC.

This clonotype occurred many times. The gene calls are TRBV20-1 and TRBJ2-3; 11 bases fit TRBD2. CDR1 DFQATT and CDR2 SNEGSKA come from the germline V gene (reference sequence). Trimming cost V 6 bases and J 2 bases; bases outside gene matches: 7. The CDR3 has 15 residues. The CDR3 here is CSAKRLAGYTDTQYF. CDR3 DNA: TGCAGTGCGAAAAGACTAGCGGGATACACAGATACGCAGTATTTT.

The sample holds a few counts of this clonotype. The chain is built from TRBV2 and TRBJ1-4, with 9 bases matching TRBD1. Germline values: CDR1 SNHLY, CDR2 FYNNEI. The CDR3 spans 13 residues. Trimming cost V 10 bases and J 7 bases; bases outside gene matches: 7. The CDR3 here is CATLTGGGEKLFF. The CDR3 nucleotides are TGTGCCACCCTGACAGGGGGGGGTGAAAAACTGTTTTTT.

V and J are TRBV30 and TRBJ2-3, with 9 bases matching TRBD2. The germline CDR1 and CDR2 sequences are GTSNPN and SVGIG (reference sequence). The CDR3 has 15 residues. V trimming: 4 bases; J trimming: 3 bases; junction bases outside the gene matches: 8. In DNA, the CDR3 is TGTGCCTGGAAGATAGCGGGGGTTCTGACAGATACGCAGTATTTT. This encodes CAWKIAGVLTDTQYF.

This clonotype occurred many times. This chain joins TRBV20-1 and TRBJ2-1; 9 bases are a match to TRBD1. The length of the CDR3 is 13 residues. CDR1 and CDR2 from the germline V gene are DFQATT and SNEGSKA (reference sequence). CDR3 bases: TGCACCTCCCCCGGACAGGGGATAAATGAGCAGTTCTTC. Translated, it gives CTSPGQGINEQFF.

This clonotype was detected ten times or more. The V and J genes are TRBV10-2 and TRBJ2-3; tentatively, D is TRBD2 (5 bases). Trimming removed 8 bases from V and 4 bases from J, with 10 bases in between. CDR3 length equals 12 residues. The germline V gene encodes CDR1 WSHSY and CDR2 SAAADI. CDR3 in amino acids: CASRRSADTQYF. The CDR3 DNA reads TGCGCCAGCCGGCGTAGCGCAGATACGCAGTATTTT.

This clonotype was picked up a small number of times. This CDR3 is CASSQDYRNTGELFF. The CDR3, as DNA: TGTGCCAGCAGCCAAGATTACCGTAACACCGGGGAGCTGTTTTTT. This chain connects TRBV3-1 to TRBJ2-2; D is unresolved. This CDR3 has 15 residues. CDR1 and CDR2 from the germline V gene are LGHDT and YNNKEL (reference sequence). The ends were cut back, 0 bases at V and 2 bases at J, with 7 bases in the middle.

The genes are TRBV9 and TRBJ1-1; the D gene is possibly TRBD1 (6 bases). The V gene's germline CDR1 is SGDLS and CDR2 YYNGEE. This CDR3 has 15 residues. The V end was cut by 0 bases, the J end by 3 bases, with 12 bases between. CDR3: CASSVDGGADTEAFF. The CDR3 DNA follows: TGTGCCAGCAGCGTAGATGGGGGCGCGGACACTGAAGCTTTCTTT.

This clonotype was detected many times. V usage is TRBV29-1 and J usage is TRBJ2-4; D not resolved. V was shortened by 4 bases and J by 7 bases, with 11 bases between the two germline ends. CDR1 and CDR2 (germline): SQVTM, ANQGSEA. The CDR3 has 12 amino acids. CDR3 bases: TGCAGCGTTGTTGTGGCTCCTAACATTCAGTACTTC. It translates to CSVVVAPNIQYF.

This clonotype was detected ten times or more. The J gene is TRBJ1-4, the V gene TRBV12-3 or TRBV12-4, with a weak D call TRBD1 (5 bases). There are 15 residues in the CDR3. V was shortened by 5 bases and J by 3 bases, with 13 bases between the two germline ends. The CDR3 region is CASSPPGRANEKLFF. The DNA of the CDR3 is TGTGCCAGCAGTCCGCCAGGGAGGGCTAATGAAAAACTGTTTTTT.

J is TRBJ1-5 and V is TRBV14; D is possibly TRBD1 (5 bases). Trimming stripped 3 bases from V and 1 base from J, with 10 bases between. The CDR3 runs 15 residues. CDR1 and CDR2 from the germline V gene are SGHDN and FVKESK. CDR3 residues: CASSQPRDSNQPQHF. The CDR3 region has the DNA TGTGCCAGCAGCCAGCCCCGGGACAGCAATCAGCCCCAGCATTTT. Supplemented by reference TRBV14 and TRBJ1-5, the full variable domain reads EAGVTQFPSHSVIEKGQTVTLRCDPISGHDNLYWYRRVMGKEIKFLLHFVKESKQDESGMPNNRFLAERTGGTYSTLKVQPAELEDSGVYFCASSQPRDSNQPQHFGDGTRLSIL.

The chain couples TRBV3-1 to TRBJ1-5; TRBD1 matches 7 bases. In germline, CDR1 is LGHDT, CDR2 YNNKEL (reference sequence). This CDR3 is 19 amino acids long. The junction had 22 bases not matched to a gene; V was cut back by 4 bases and J by 7 bases. CDR3 sequence reads: CASSPPPGLHDRDNQPQHF. The CDR3 region has the DNA TGTGCCAGCAGCCCTCCTCCTGGCCTACACGACAGGGACAACCAGCCCCAGCATTTT.

Ten or more counts support this clonotype. This chain links TRBV5-1 with TRBJ2-2; a possible D gene is TRBD1 (6 bases). The germline V and J ends were trimmed by 3 bases and 1 base, with 10 bases remaining between them. This CDR3 is built from 15 residues. Germline CDR1 and CDR2: SGHRS and YFSETQ. The CDR3: CASSWGQQNTGELFF. The CDR3 DNA is TGCGCCAGCAGCTGGGGACAACAGAACACCGGGGAGCTGTTTTTT.

V is TRBV25-1 and J is TRBJ2-1; D could derive from TRBD1 or TRBD2 (5 bases each). The CDR3 is 13 amino acids. In germline, CDR1 is MGHDK, CDR2 SYGVNS. Between the trimmed V and J ends, which lost 7 bases and 5 bases, there was a span of 12 bases. The CDR3 nucleotides are TGTGCCAGCATAAGCTGGGGGAACAATGAGCAGTTCTTC. Protein sequence: CASISWGNNEQFF.